Sequencing of this TCR beta chain was carried out in a study of cytomegalovirus exposure and HLA in healthy donors. Study details: Researchers found that approximately 77% of 300 to 450 genotyped donors fell within the Caucasian-associated ancestry cluster. Overall study results and limits: Accurate predictions that matched the HLA-A and HLA-B alleles of most subjects were reportedly made from TCR beta sequences. Later work found most CMV-associated TCR beta chains apparently HLA-restricted.

PCR used 60 Vbeta primers and 13 Jbeta primers. Only in-frame clones appear in the TCRdb table, and some are missing; sequencing was by immunoSEQ multiplex PCR. The repertoire has a few hundred thousand clones, 70% to 85% of them found once; the top ten carry around 0.57%. With 1 base clipped from V and 6 bases from J, the junction kept 5 bases outside the gene matches. Germline V gene lookup returns CDR1 SEHNR and CDR2 FQNEAQ (reference sequence). The CDR3 length is 15 residues. Worth noting for this clone: No antigen is known for it.

The chain employs TRBV7-9 and TRBJ2-1; 8 bases agree with TRBD2. Material: PBMCs. The TCR comes from a woman aged 40 to 50 in good health and CMV-seronegative. The CDR3 loop reads CASSLVGGALNEQFF. The CDR3 nucleotides read TGTGCCAGCAGCTTAGTCGGGGGGGCGCTCAATGAGCAGTTCTTC.